Listed below are T cell receptor beta chains from one sample, sequenced in a study of blood T cell repertoires in COVID-19. Sequenced by immunoSEQ multiplex PCR; TCRdb stores in-frame clones only, minus some. The top ten hold approximately 6.1% of the sample, which has around 170,000 clones, roughly 87% seen once. Sequencing was done on a sample of peripheral blood. The source of these receptors is a woman between 40 and 55 years old with acute or convalescent COVID-19. Both conserved end residues are part of each CDR3. A D gene is named only where the DNA matches it firmly. For some rows the clone size is stated as once, few or many, or as a class when expanded; others skip it.

j_gene,v_gene,d_gene,abundance,CDR3nt,CDR3aa
TRBJ2-7,TRBV19,-,medium-sized,TGTGCCAGTAGTATACGATCTACAGGGACCTCCTACGAGCAGTACTTC,CASSIRSTGTSYEQYF
TRBJ2-3,TRBV30,-,-,TGTGCCTGGAGTGTATCGGGTGGAACAGATACGCAGTATTTT,CAWSVSGGTDTQYF
TRBJ2-7,TRBV7-2,TRBD1,-,TGTGCCAGCAGCAAACAGGGGGGTAGCTTGGCCTACGAGCAGTACTTC,CASSKQGGSLAYEQYF
TRBJ2-7,TRBV27,TRBD2,-,TGTGCCAGCAGTATTGCAGGAGGACTAGCCTACGAGCAGTACTTC,CASSIAGGLAYEQYF
TRBJ1-3,TRBV4-1,-,-,TGCGCCAGCAGCCAACGGGACTCTGGAAACACCATATATTTT,CASSQRDSGNTIYF
TRBJ2-7,TRBV28,-,-,TGTGCCAGCAGTCACGTCATTTTCAGCGATACCTACGAGCAGTACTTC,CASSHVIFSDTYEQYF
TRBJ2-6,TRBV2,-,-,TGTGCCAGCAGTGACAGGGCTGGGGCCAACGTCCTGACTTTC,CASSDRAGANVLTF
TRBJ2-3,TRBV27,TRBD1,-,TGTGCCAGCAGTTTGCAGACCTCGCAGGGGGCCACAGATACGCAGTATTTT,CASSLQTSQGATDTQYF
TRBJ2-7,TRBV7-2,TRBD1,few,TGTGCCAGCAGCTTAATAGGGACAGGTAATTACGAGCAGTACTTC,CASSLIGTGNYEQYF
TRBJ2-1,TRBV4-1,TRBD2,-,TGCGCCAGCAGCCAAATATTAGCGGGGCGGTACAATGAGCAGTTCTTC,CASSQILAGRYNEQFF
TRBJ2-7,TRBV13,TRBD2,once,TGTGCCAGCAGCGACCAATGGGAGGGAGACGAGCAGTACTTC,CASSDQWEGDEQYF
TRBJ2-1,TRBV27,-,-,TGTGCCAGCAGTCGCCCCTCGGAGGGTTTTGAGCAGTTCTTC,CASSRPSEGFEQFF
TRBJ2-2,TRBV9,TRBD2,-,TGTGCCAGCAGCGTGGGACTAGCGCTCGACACCGGGGAGCTGTTTTTT,CASSVGLALDTGELFF
TRBJ2-3,TRBV9,TRBD1,-,TGTGCCAGCAGCCGAACCGGACAGGGGACGTCAGATACGCAGTATTTT,CASSRTGQGTSDTQYF
TRBJ2-1,TRBV15,-,-,TGTGCCACCAGCAGCATAGCGTTCTCCTACAATGAGCAGTTCTTC,CATSSIAFSYNEQFF
TRBJ1-1,TRBV19,TRBD1,-,TGTGCCAGTAGATATAGCGACAGGGCTTTGAACACTGAAGCTTTCTTT,CASRYSDRALNTEAFF
TRBJ1-6,TRBV5-5,TRBD1,-,TGTGCCAGCAGCTTCGGGACAGGGGGCAGCGGTTCACCCCTCCACTTT,CASSFGTGGSGSPLHF
TRBJ2-6,TRBV18,-,-,TGTGCCAGCTCACCACCTGGGCAGGGCGGGGCCAACGTCCTGACTTTC,CASSPPGQGGANVLTF
TRBJ1-1,TRBV7-8,-,-,TGTGCCAGCACCCTTTGGACCCGGAGGGGTTGGGCTGAAGCTTTCTTT,CASTLWTRRGWAEAFF
TRBJ1-5,TRBV28,-,-,TGTGCCAGCAGATCTGGACAGAACAATCAGCCCCAGCATTTT,CASRSGQNNQPQHF
TRBJ2-3,TRBV6-5,-,-,TGTGCCACCAAGGACAGGGCCGGGGGGGATACGCAGTATTTT,CATKDRAGGDTQYF
TRBJ1-2,TRBV30,TRBD1,-,TGTGCCTGGAGTGCCGGGACAGCAAACTATGGCTACACCTTC,CAWSAGTANYGYTF